This T cell receptor (beta chain) was retrieved from a study of T cell responses to AZD1222 COVID-19 vaccine. The CDR3 is 19 residues long. The germline V gene has CDR1 SGHRS and CDR2 YFSETQ. Trimming took 2 bases from V and 6 from J; bases not matched to a gene: 21. Points on this clone: The antigen remains undetermined.

General study points: Repertoires were obtained solely post-peak T cell response. The span of vaccine-associated CD4 TCRs extended across spike, with dominance at 160-218 and 743-854.

Here immunoSEQ multiplex PCR was the method, and the copy in TCRdb shows in-frame clones only, minus some. The table has 210,000 or so clones, about 94% seen once; the top ten hold over 1.5%. Sample: peripheral blood, taken 28 days after the second dose of the MenACWY control vaccine. This chain connects TRBV5-1 to TRBJ2-7; 9 bases map to TRBD1. The sequence came from an adult who received the MenACWY meningococcal vaccine as a control. CDR3: CASSFTGTGSRLTLREQYF. The CDR3 DNA is TGCGCCAGCAGCTTTACCGGGACAGGGTCCCGTCTCACTCTTCGCGAGCAGTACTTC.